The 2 T cell receptor beta chains given below trace back to one sample, sequenced in a study of STAT3 mutations in large granular lymphocyte leukemia. These receptors have no known antigen. Study findings and constraints: Every T-LGLL patient had at least one immunodominant TCRbeta clonotype.

The assay was immunoSEQ multiplex PCR, and TCRdb's table has in-frame clones only and misses some. The sample contains several thousand clones, around 94% of which appear only once. The sample was peripheral blood mononuclear cells. The source of these receptors is a man aged 60 to 69 with T-cell large granular lymphocyte leukemia. Some clones in this sample may be carry-over from other donors' samples.

The rearrangement links TRBV29-1 to TRBJ1-2; unclear D gene. Germline V gene data show CDR1 as SQVTM and CDR2 as ANQGSEA. Trimming took 2 bases from V and 0 from J, leaving 4 bases between them. The CDR3 spans 12 residues. The CDR3 here is CSVETPNYGYTF. DNA of the CDR3: TGCAGCGTTGAAACACCTAACTATGGCTACACCTTC.

This chain uses TRBV6-1 with TRBJ1-1; D is unresolved. The germline CDR1 and CDR2 sequences are MNHNS and SASEGT. The V end lost 6 bases, the J end lost 3 bases, and 11 bases lay between the germline ends. The CDR3 has 13 amino acids. The CDR3 here is CASREGLDTEAFF. CDR3 nucleotide sequence: TGTGCCAGCAGAGAGGGTTTGGACACTGAAGCTTTCTTT.